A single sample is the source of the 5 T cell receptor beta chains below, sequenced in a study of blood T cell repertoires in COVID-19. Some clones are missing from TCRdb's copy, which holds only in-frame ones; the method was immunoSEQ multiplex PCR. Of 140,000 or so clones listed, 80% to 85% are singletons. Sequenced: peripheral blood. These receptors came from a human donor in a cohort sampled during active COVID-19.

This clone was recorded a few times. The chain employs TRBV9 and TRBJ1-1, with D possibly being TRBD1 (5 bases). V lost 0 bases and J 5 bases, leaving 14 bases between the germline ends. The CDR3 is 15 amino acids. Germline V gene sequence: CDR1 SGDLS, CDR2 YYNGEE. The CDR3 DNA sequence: TGTGCCAGCAGCGTAGGCCAAGATGGGGCAACTGAAGCTTTCTTT. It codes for CASSVGQDGATEAFF.

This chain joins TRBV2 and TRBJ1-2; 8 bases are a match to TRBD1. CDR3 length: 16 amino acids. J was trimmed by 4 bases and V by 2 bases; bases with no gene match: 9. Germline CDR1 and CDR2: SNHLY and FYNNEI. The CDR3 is CASSEITGGPPYGYTF. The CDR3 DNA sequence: TGTGCCAGCAGTGAAATAACAGGGGGACCACCCTATGGCTACACCTTC. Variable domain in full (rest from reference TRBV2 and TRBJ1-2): EPEVTQTPSHQVTQMGQEVILRCVPISNHLYFYWYRQILGQKVEFLVSFYNNEISEKSEIFDDQFSVERPDGSNFTLKIRSTKLEDSAMYFCASSEITGGPPYGYTFGSGTRLTVV.

The CDR3 nucleotides read TGCGCCAGCAGCTTGGGGAGCGCCCAAGAGACCCAGTACTTC. Its protein is CASSLGSAQETQYF. The chain recombines TRBV5-1 with TRBJ2-5, with D uncertain. The CDR3 loop spans 14 amino acids. V was clipped by 0 bases and J by 1 base, with 7 bases between them. Germline V gene data show CDR1 as SGHRS and CDR2 as YFSETQ.

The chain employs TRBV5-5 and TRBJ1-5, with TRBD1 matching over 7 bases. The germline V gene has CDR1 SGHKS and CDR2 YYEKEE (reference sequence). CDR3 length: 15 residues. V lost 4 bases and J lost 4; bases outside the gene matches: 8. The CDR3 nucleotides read TGTGCCAGCAGCAGAGACAGGGTCGGGAATCAGCCCCAGCATTTT. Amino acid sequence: CASSRDRVGNQPQHF.

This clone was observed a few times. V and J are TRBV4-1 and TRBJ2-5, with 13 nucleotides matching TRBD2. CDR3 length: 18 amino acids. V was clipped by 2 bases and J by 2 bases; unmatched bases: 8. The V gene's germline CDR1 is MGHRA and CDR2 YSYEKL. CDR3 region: CASSQITSGGAGQETQYF. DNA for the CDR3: TGCGCCAGCAGCCAAATCACTAGCGGGGGGGCCGGGCAAGAGACCCAGTACTTC.